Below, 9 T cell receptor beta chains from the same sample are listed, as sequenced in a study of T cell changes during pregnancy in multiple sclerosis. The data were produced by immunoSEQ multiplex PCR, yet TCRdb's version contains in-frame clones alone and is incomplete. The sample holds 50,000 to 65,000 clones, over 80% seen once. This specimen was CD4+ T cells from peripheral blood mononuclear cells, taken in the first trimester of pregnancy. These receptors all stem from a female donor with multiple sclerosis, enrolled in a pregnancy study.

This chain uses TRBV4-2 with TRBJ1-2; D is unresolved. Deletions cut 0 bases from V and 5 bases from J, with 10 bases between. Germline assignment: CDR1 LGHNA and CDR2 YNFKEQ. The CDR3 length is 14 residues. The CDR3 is CASSQDTQTYGYTF. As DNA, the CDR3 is TGTGCCAGCAGCCAAGATACCCAGACTTATGGCTACACCTTC.

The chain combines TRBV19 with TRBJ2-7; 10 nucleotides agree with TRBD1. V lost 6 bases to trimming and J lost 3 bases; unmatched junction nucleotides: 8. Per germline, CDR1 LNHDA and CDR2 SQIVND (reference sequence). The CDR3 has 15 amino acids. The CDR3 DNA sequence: TGTGCCAGTAGCCCTGACAGGGGGCATCGCTACGAGCAGTACTTC. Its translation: CASSPDRGHRYEQYF.

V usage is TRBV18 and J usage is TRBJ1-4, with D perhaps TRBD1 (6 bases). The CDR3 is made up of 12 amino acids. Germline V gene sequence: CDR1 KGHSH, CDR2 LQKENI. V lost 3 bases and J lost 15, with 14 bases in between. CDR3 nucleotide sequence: TGTGCCAGCTCACCGCCACAGGGCTGGATGTTTTTT. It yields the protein CASSPPQGWMFF.

DNA for the CDR3: TGTGCCAGCAGCTTAGCCGGGGGGGGAATGGGGGAGCAGTACTTC. It translates to CASSLAGGGMGEQYF. The rearrangement uses TRBV7-2 and TRBJ2-7; 8 bases align to TRBD2. CDR3 length: 15 residues. The trim removed 0 bases at V and 7 bases at J, leaving 8 bases unmatched. From germline, CDR1 is SGHTA and CDR2 FQGNSA.

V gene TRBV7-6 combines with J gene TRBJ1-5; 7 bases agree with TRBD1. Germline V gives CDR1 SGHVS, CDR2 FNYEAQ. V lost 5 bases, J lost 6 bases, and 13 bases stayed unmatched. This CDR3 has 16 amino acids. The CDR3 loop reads CASSPRTGSGFQPQHF. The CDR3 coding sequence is TGTGCCAGCAGCCCTAGGACAGGATCCGGTTTTCAGCCCCAGCATTTT.

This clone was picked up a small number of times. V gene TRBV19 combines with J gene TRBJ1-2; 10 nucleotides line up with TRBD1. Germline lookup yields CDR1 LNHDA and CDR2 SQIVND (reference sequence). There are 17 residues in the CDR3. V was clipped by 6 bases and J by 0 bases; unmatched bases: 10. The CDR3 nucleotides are TGTGCCAGTAGACTACCGGGACAGGGGATGACTAACTATGGCTACACCTTC. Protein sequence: CASRLPGQGMTNYGYTF.

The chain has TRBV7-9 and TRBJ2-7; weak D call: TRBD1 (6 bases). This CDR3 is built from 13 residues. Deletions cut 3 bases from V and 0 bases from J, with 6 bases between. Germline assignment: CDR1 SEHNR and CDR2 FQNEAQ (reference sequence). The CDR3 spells CASSLGHSYEQYF. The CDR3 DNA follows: TGTGCCAGCAGCTTGGGACACTCCTACGAGCAGTACTTC.

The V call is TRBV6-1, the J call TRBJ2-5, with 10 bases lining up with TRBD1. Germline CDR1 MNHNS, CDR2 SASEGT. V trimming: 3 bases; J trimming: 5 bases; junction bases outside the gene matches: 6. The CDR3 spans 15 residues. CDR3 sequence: CASSDQTGGFETQYF. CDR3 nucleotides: TGTGCCAGCAGTGACCAGACAGGGGGCTTTGAGACCCAGTACTTC.

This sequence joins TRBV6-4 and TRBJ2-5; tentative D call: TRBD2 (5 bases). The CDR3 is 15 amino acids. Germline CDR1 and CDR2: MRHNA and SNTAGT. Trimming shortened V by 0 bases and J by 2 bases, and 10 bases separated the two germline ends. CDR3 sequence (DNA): TGTGCCAGCAGTGACTCGGCGGGCAGTCAAGAGACCCAGTACTTC. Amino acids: CASSDSAGSQETQYF.